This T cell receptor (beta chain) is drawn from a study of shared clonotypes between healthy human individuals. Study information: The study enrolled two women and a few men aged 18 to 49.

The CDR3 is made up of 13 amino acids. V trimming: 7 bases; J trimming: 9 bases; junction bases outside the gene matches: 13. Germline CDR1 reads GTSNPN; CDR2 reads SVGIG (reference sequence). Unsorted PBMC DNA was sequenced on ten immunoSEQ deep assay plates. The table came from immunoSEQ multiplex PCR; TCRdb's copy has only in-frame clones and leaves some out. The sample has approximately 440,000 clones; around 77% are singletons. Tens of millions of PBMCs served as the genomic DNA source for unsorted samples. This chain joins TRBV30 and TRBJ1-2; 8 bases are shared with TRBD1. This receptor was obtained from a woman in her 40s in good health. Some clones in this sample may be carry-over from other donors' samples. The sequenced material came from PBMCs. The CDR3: CASEGSGGASYTF. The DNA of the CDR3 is TGTGCCTCGGAGGGGTCAGGGGGCGCGAGCTACACCTTC.